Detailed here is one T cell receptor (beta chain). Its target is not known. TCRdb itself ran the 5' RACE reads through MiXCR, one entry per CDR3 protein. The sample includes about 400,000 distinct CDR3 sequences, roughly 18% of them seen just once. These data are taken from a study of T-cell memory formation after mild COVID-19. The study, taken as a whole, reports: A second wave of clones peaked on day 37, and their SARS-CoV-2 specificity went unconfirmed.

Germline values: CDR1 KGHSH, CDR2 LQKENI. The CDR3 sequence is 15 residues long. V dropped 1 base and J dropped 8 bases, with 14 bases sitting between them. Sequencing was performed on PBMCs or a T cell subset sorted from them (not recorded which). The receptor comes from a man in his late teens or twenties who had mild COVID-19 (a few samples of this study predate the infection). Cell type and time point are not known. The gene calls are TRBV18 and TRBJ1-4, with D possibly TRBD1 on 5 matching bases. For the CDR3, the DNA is TGTGCCAGCTCACCACAGGAAGGGACCCCAGAAAAACTGTTTTTT. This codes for CASSPQEGTPEKLFF.